The rows below give T cell receptor beta chains drawn from one sample of a study of blood T cells in healthy people across ages. Each CDR3 protein is one row after TCRdb ran MiXCR on the 5' RACE reads. The table has about a million distinct CDR3 sequences, roughly 48% seen once. Source material: blood. The origin of the receptors is a man aged 25-40 years in good health. The CDR3 runs from the conserved cysteine through the conserved F or W. D genes are given only for firm matches. Only part of the rows carry a size: once, few, many, or a class if the clone is expanded.

NA,TRBJ1-2,TRBV6-6,NA,TGTGCCAGCAGTTACTCAGGGGAGCGTAACTATGGCTACACCTTC,CASSYSGERNYGYTF
few,TRBJ1-2,TRBV5-1,NA,TGCGCCAGCAGCTTGGGCAGGGAACAGGATGGCTACACCTTC,CASSLGREQDGYTF
NA,TRBJ2-4,TRBV12-3/TRBV12-4,TRBD2,TGTGCCAGCAGCCGCGGGGGGGCTGACATTCAGTACTTC,CASSRGGADIQYF
NA,TRBJ1-4,TRBV5-1,NA,TGCGCCAGCAGCTCCGGGCACAGTATTAATGAAAAACTGTTTTTT,CASSSGHSINEKLFF
once,TRBJ1-1,TRBV28,NA,TGTGCCAGCAGTGGGGGACGAAGAAACACTGAAGCTTTCTTT,CASSGGRRNTEAFF
NA,TRBJ2-3,TRBV7-2,NA,TGTGCCAGCAGCTTAGCGGGGGGCGGGGAGAAGACAGATACGCAGTATTTT,CASSLAGGGEKTDTQYF
few,TRBJ2-1,TRBV20-1,TRBD2,TGCAGTGGGCGGACTAGCGGCTACAATGAGCAGTTCTTC,CSGRTSGYNEQFF
few,TRBJ2-5,TRBV5-1,TRBD1,TGCGCCAGCAGCTTACAGGGGGCGTTCCAAGAGACCCAGTACTTC,CASSLQGAFQETQYF
few,TRBJ2-1,TRBV29-1,TRBD2,TGCAGCGTTGTGGAGCGGGGCCACAATGAGCAGTTCTTC,CSVVERGHNEQFF
NA,TRBJ2-3,TRBV7-2,TRBD1,TGTGCCAGCAGCTCGGCGACAGGGGCCGTCGGGAATACGCAGTATTTT,CASSSATGAVGNTQYF
few,TRBJ2-3,TRBV20-1,NA,TGCAGTGCTAGTGCGGACACAGATACGCAGTATTTT,CSASADTDTQYF
NA,TRBJ1-2,TRBV20-1,TRBD1,TGCAGTGCTGACAGGGGACAGGTCATCGATGGCTACACCTTC,CSADRGQVIDGYTF
NA,TRBJ2-4,TRBV6-2/TRBV6-3,TRBD2,TGTGCCAGCAGTTCCCCTCGGACTAGCGAAACCTCCTACAAGCAGTACTTC,CASSSPRTSETSYKQYF
NA,TRBJ2-1,TRBV6-2/TRBV6-3,NA,TGTGCTACAACAGGGAACTACAATGAGCAGTTCTTC,CATTGNYNEQFF
NA,TRBJ2-7,TRBV7-9,NA,TGTGCCAGCAGCTTAGAAGGCGGGGATTCCTACGAGCAGTACTTC,CASSLEGGDSYEQYF
once,TRBJ2-3,TRBV5-5,TRBD1,TGTGCCAGCCTCCACCGGGGACAGCTCACAGATACGCAGTATTTT,CASLHRGQLTDTQYF
NA,TRBJ2-5,TRBV7-9,NA,TGTGCCAGCAGCTTAGCGCGGTCAGGGTTAGATCATGAGCGGTACTTC,CASSLARSGLDHERYF
NA,TRBJ2-1,TRBV5-1,NA,TGCGCCAGCAGCTTGGGTCGGCGGGTCGATGAGCAGTTCTTC,CASSLGRRVDEQFF
NA,TRBJ1-2,TRBV29-1,NA,TGCAGCGTCGGCGCTCGAACTGGCGGGGGCTATGGCTACACCTTC,CSVGARTGGGYGYTF
few,TRBJ2-1,TRBV9,NA,TGTGCCAGCAGCGTAGAGGGTCAGAAGGACAATGAGCAGTTCTTC,CASSVEGQKDNEQFF
NA,TRBJ1-2,TRBV20-1,NA,TGCAGTGCTAGAGTCCAATCGCCAGAGAACTATGGCTACACCTTC,CSARVQSPENYGYTF
NA,TRBJ2-5,TRBV29-1,TRBD2,TGCAGCGTTCTACGGTTAGGGCTAGCGGAAGAGACCCGGTACTTC,CSVLRLGLAEETRYF
NA,TRBJ2-1,TRBV7-2,NA,TGTGCCAGCAGCTTAGGGGCAACAGGGCAGTTCTTC,CASSLGATGQFF
once,TRBJ2-1,TRBV27,NA,TGTGCCAGCAGTAGAGCGGCCTACAATGAGCAGTTCTTC,CASSRAAYNEQFF
NA,TRBJ1-6,TRBV25-1,NA,TGTGCCAGCAGTGAAAGGTCGGGTTCACCCCTCCACTTT,CASSERSGSPLHF